The present entry profiles one T cell receptor (beta chain) with its context. This entry comes from a study of T cells expressing NK-cell markers. Background on the study: Sorted T-cell subsets CD3+CD56+NKG2C+, CD3+CD56+NKG2C- and CD3+CD56-NKG2C+ were TCR beta-sequenced.

Germline V CDR1 and CDR2: MNHNS, SASEGT. The CDR3 loop spans 15 amino acids. TCRdb re-called the 5' RACE reads and gives one entry per CDR3 protein, without DNA. The sample is made up of about 370,000 distinct CDR3 sequences, and the top ten hold about 10% of it. The sequencing sample was made of blood T cells: a sorted CD56 or NKG2C T cell subset, CD4+ or CD8+ T cells, or bulk PBMC T cells (not recorded which). The clonotype originates from a woman aged 45 to 65 in good health. This chain connects TRBV6-1 to TRBJ2-1; without DNA, the TCRdb call of TRBD1 cannot be checked. The CDR3 is CASGGWDISYNEQFF.